This T cell receptor beta chain was retrieved from a study of T cell responses to AZD1222 COVID-19 vaccine (dated by TCRdb to the early 2020s). Regarding the study in general: TCR sequencing was performed for 233 trial participants, of whom about 210 were given two doses of AZD1222 and 26 were given two doses of MenACWY control vaccine. Trial participants were enrolled by age into subgroups of 18-55, 56-69 and 70-plus years, and roughly 150, 30 and 60 TCR-sequenced participants, respectively, were included in these subgroups.

The time point tag for this specimen amounts to: about 28 days (+/-7) after the second vaccine dose. Explained via the paper, the treatment or condition label denotes: meningococcal conjugate vaccine given as trial control. Vaccinee samples came from UK trials COV001 and COV002, including a single-blind randomized controlled phase 2/3 trial of AZD1222 (ChAdOx1 nCoV-19) in healthy adults. Trial participant PBMC samples were collected at day 0 and day 28 after the second dose for TCRbeta chain sequencing. Relative to germline, V is missing 5 bases and J is missing 6 bases, with 12 bases of the junction outside any gene match. As encoded in the germline V gene, CDR1 is SGHRS while CDR2 is YFSETQ. Counted from cysteine to phenylalanine, this CDR3 has 15 amino acids. Only CDR3 DNA is held: 45 bases, read in frame from base 1. With regard to this clone: Its antigen remains unidentified. No much larger clonotype is one base removed from it; base qualities were not supplied.

The CDR3 regions of human TCRbeta chains were analyzed by immunosequencing. Concerning the study's data processing: TCRs in the repertoires were compared against a reference library of SARS-CoV-2-specific TCRs that had been generated with the MIRA antigen-specificity platform. Breadth was defined as the fraction of unique TCRs that were SARS-CoV-2-associated, and depth was defined as the fraction of total T cells that were SARS-CoV-2-associated. Each spike-specific TCR was assigned to its reactive spike region and to a CD4 or CD8 class using the MIRA data. Log10-transformed breadth and depth values were compared by one-way ANOVA with Sidak's multiple comparisons tests. In its TCRdb copy, this immuneACCESS table keeps in-frame sequences only and misses some clones. Where compared with another copy, unresolved V genes explain less than half of these, and the others have no known cause. The DNA gave D and trimming, while V, J and clone size come from that table. The sample has under 200,000 clones on record, around 90% of them singletons. Less than 4.5% of the sample is in the top ten clones.

The paper as a whole reports these results and caveats: A significant rise in spike-specific TCR breadth and depth was observed after two AZD1222 doses relative to day 0 and relative to MenACWY recipients. Reportedly, close to half of the unique spike-specific TCRs recognized epitopes lying outside the regions that are mutated in the B.1.351 and B.1.1.7 variants. Only five or six AZD1222 recipients were SARS-CoV-2 seropositive at baseline, limiting conclusions about previously exposed vaccinees. Participants were mostly white British, with more females than males. The authors suggested clonal diversity may have been underestimated. In the small 56-69-year group, the increase in depth fell short of significance, most likely because of low power. Because no day 14 peak-response samples were available, repertoires were characterized only after the peak T cell response. CD4 TCRs associated with the vaccine covered the entire spike protein, and the dominant responses were in regions 160-218 and 743-854.

The chain employs TRBV5-1 and TRBJ2-7; TRBD1 matches 9 bases in the middle. Specimen: peripheral blood, collected 28 days after the second dose of the MenACWY control vaccine. This TCR came from an adult who received the MenACWY meningococcal vaccine as a control. The CDR3 has the sequence CASRGSGTGFGEQYF. The DNA is as follows: TGCGCCAGCAGGGGGTCCGGGACAGGGTTCGGCGAGCAGTACTTC.